Each of the 6 T cell receptor beta chains below was sequenced from the same sample in a study of monozygotic twins with inflammatory bowel disease. From its re-call of the 5' RACE reads, TCRdb lists each CDR3 protein once, without DNA. The listing contains approximately 400,000 distinct CDR3 sequences. Specimen: blood. The receptors stem from a human donor with ulcerative colitis or Crohn's disease, or a healthy co-twin of an affected twin (not recorded which).

The rearrangement joins TRBV28 to TRBJ1-5. Germline CDR1 and CDR2: MDHEN and SYDVKM. The CDR3 has 15 residues. CDR3 loop: CASSFGGGGYQPQHF.

The V and J genes are TRBV5-1 and TRBJ2-7. CDR1 is SGHRS, CDR2 YFSETQ, per germline. The CDR3 spans 17 residues. The CDR3 loop reads CASSLRQALPTDHEQYF. The full variable domain, rest sourced from reference TRBV5-1 and TRBJ2-7, is KAGVTQTPRYLIKTRGQQVTLSCSPISGHRSVSWYQQTPGQGLQFLFEYFSETQRNKGNFPGRFSGRQFSNSRSEMNVSTLELGDSALYLCASSLRQALPTDHEQYFGPGTRLTVT.

The gene calls are TRBV7-9 and TRBJ2-1. The CDR3 loop spans 15 amino acids. Germline V CDR1 and CDR2: SEHNR, FQNEAQ (reference sequence). The CDR3 spells CASSLPIPYYNEQFF. The full variable domain, completed using reference TRBV7-9 and TRBJ2-1, is DTGVSQNPRHKITKRGQNVTFRCDPISEHNRLYWYRQTLGQGPEFLTYFQNEAQLEKSRLLSDRFSAERPKGSFSTLEIQRTEQGDSAMYLCASSLPIPYYNEQFFGPGTRLTVL.

This CDR3 reads CASSEWRQTYGYTF. The chain joins TRBV25-1 to TRBJ1-2. This CDR3 comprises 14 residues. Germline V gene data show CDR1 as MGHDK and CDR2 as SYGVNS.

The rearrangement joins TRBV5-1 to TRBJ2-7; TCRdb selects TRBD1, and the lack of DNA leaves this call unchecked. Germline V gene lookup returns CDR1 SGHRS and CDR2 YFSETQ. The length of the CDR3 is 13 residues. The CDR3 protein is CASAGTASYEQYF. Filled out from reference TRBV5-1 and TRBJ2-7, the complete variable domain reads KAGVTQTPRYLIKTRGQQVTLSCSPISGHRSVSWYQQTPGQGLQFLFEYFSETQRNKGNFPGRFSGRQFSNSRSEMNVSTLELGDSALYLCASAGTASYEQYFGPGTRLTVT.

The V gene is TRBV29-1, the J gene TRBJ2-7; TCRdb returns TRBD1, unconfirmable since there is no DNA. This CDR3 is 13 amino acids long. Germline V lookup: CDR1 SQVTM, CDR2 ANQGSEA. CDR3 sequence reads: CSVEGTGGYEQYF.